What follows are 23 T cell receptor beta chains derived from one specimen sequenced in a study of cytomegalovirus exposure and HLA in healthy donors. The PCR used 60 Vbeta and 13 Jbeta primers. TCRdb's copy holds only in-frame clones and misses some; the assay was immunoSEQ multiplex PCR. The data contain about 140,000 clones, around 82% of them seen just once; the ten biggest clones take up about 3.4%. The specimen sequenced was PBMCs. Receptors were obtained from a man between 18 and 35 years old in good health and CMV-seropositive.

The rearrangement uses TRBV5-1 and TRBJ1-5; TRBD1 matches at 8 bases. The germline V gene has CDR1 SGHRS and CDR2 YFSETQ. This CDR3 is 15 amino acids long. The V segment lost 4 bases and the J segment 0 bases; nucleotides outside the gene matches: 3. CDR3 amino acids: CASSPGQDSNQPQHF. The CDR3 DNA reads as TGCGCCAGCAGCCCGGGACAGGATAGCAATCAGCCCCAGCATTTT.

The genes are TRBV2 and TRBJ1-5; no reliable D call. V was shortened by 6 bases and J by 0 bases, with 9 bases between the two germline ends. The length of the CDR3 is 14 residues. Germline CDR1 reads SNHLY; CDR2 reads FYNNEI. CDR3 protein: CASSAVLSNQPQHF. The CDR3 DNA reads TGTGCCAGCAGCGCAGTCCTTAGCAATCAGCCCCAGCATTTT.

The chain employs TRBV5-1 and TRBJ2-3; 11 bases agree with TRBD2. The germline V gene encodes CDR1 SGHRS and CDR2 YFSETQ. J gave up 3 bases and V 3 bases, and 3 bases lay outside the gene matches. The CDR3 runs to 15 residues. In DNA, the CDR3 is TGCGCCAGCAGCTCCTGGACTAGCGGGACAGATACGCAGTATTTT. Its translation is CASSSWTSGTDTQYF.

The chain uses TRBV2 and TRBJ1-5; the match to TRBD1 covers 7 bases. The CDR3 runs 14 residues. CDR1 is SNHLY and CDR2 is FYNNEI in the germline V gene. The V segment lost 6 bases and the J segment 2 bases; nucleotides outside the gene matches: 4. The CDR3 DNA sequence: TGTGCCAGCAGCACTCAGGGGGGCAATCAGCCCCAGCATTTT. The encoded protein is CASSTQGGNQPQHF.

The V call is TRBV2, the J call TRBJ2-7; 8 positions agree with TRBD2. The CDR3 spans 17 residues. Germline V gene sequence: CDR1 SNHLY, CDR2 FYNNEI. V lost 6 bases to trimming and J lost 6 bases; unmatched junction nucleotides: 19. The CDR3 DNA follows: TGTGCCAGCAGGGAGGGACTAGGCGGGGAGTCGCGGGGCGAGCAGTACTTC. It translates to CASREGLGGESRGEQYF.

This chain uses TRBV5-4 with TRBJ2-1; TRBD1 aligns across 9 bases. CDR3 length: 16 amino acids. After removal of 4 bases from V and 8 bases from J, the junction contained 13 bases not matched to a gene. In germline, CDR1 is SGHNT, CDR2 YYREEE (reference sequence). The CDR3 sequence is CASSKTGTGNPHEQFF. The DNA for the CDR3 is TGTGCCAGCAGCAAGACTGGGACAGGGAATCCCCATGAGCAGTTCTTC.

J is TRBJ2-3 and V is TRBV15, with TRBD2 matching 7 bases. The CDR3 spans 14 residues. CDR1 is LNHNV, CDR2 YYDKDF, per germline (reference sequence). Unmatched junction bases numbered 9, after V lost 3 bases and J lost 9 bases. CDR3 nucleotides: TGTGCCACCAGCAGCCCCGGACGGGAGGACACGCAGTATTTT. Protein product: CATSSPGREDTQYF. Based on the CDR3 plus reference TRBV15 and TRBJ2-3, the full variable domain is DAMVIQNPRYQVTQFGKPVTLSCSQTLNHNVMYWYQQKSSQAPKLLFHYYDKDFNNEADTPDNFQSRRPNTSFCFLDIRSPGLGDTAMYLCATSSPGREDTQYFGPGTRLTVL.

The gene calls are TRBV19 and TRBJ1-1; no reliable D call. V dropped 7 bases and J dropped 7 bases, with 16 bases sitting between them. Germline CDR1 reads LNHDA; CDR2 reads SQIVND (reference sequence). This CDR3 spans 13 amino acids. The CDR3 loop is CASIPPGVNEAFF. In nucleotides, the CDR3 is TGTGCCAGTATCCCTCCCGGGGTCAATGAAGCTTTCTTT.

This rearrangement joins TRBV28 to TRBJ1-2; weak D call: TRBD1 (6 bases). V lost 6 bases to trimming and J lost 5 bases, with 19 bases between them. The CDR3 has 15 residues. Per the germline V gene, CDR1 is MDHEN and CDR2 is SYDVKM. The CDR3 bases are TGTGCCAGCAGCCCAGGGGATATAAATGGGTATGGCTACACCTTC. It encodes CASSPGDINGYGYTF.

The chain recombines TRBV19 with TRBJ2-2; D remains ambiguous. Trimming removed 0 bases from V and 4 bases from J, with 3 bases in between. CDR1 and CDR2 (germline): LNHDA, SQIVND (reference sequence). The CDR3 runs to 13 residues. CDR3 sequence (DNA): TGTGCCAGTAGTATAGATCTCACCGGGGAGCTGTTTTTT. It translates to CASSIDLTGELFF.

V usage is TRBV5-1 and J usage is TRBJ1-3, with D hard to call. The CDR3 loop spans 13 amino acids. The V and J ends lost 5 bases and 2 bases respectively, with 8 bases between them. From germline, CDR1 is SGHRS and CDR2 YFSETQ. The CDR3 DNA follows: TGCGCCAGCAGTTCAGGCACTGGAAACACCATATATTTT. Translation gives CASSSGTGNTIYF.

This clone was observed a few times. This chain uses TRBV27 with TRBJ2-1; 8 bases are a match to TRBD2. The germline V gene encodes CDR1 MNHEY and CDR2 SMNVEV (reference sequence). This CDR3 has 16 residues. V lost 6 bases, J lost 6 bases, and 13 bases stayed unmatched. For the CDR3, the DNA is TGTGCCAGCAGCCGACATACTAGCGGAGGAGGCAATGAGCAGTTCTTC. Translation: CASSRHTSGGGNEQFF.

The V and J genes are TRBV7-9 and TRBJ1-3, with D possibly being TRBD1 (6 bases). This CDR3 is 14 amino acids long. From germline, CDR1 is SEHNR and CDR2 FQNEAQ (reference sequence). Trimming cost V 1 base and J 8 bases, with 12 bases left between them. This CDR3 reads CASSLEGRGDTIYF. In DNA, the CDR3 is TGTGCCAGCAGCTTAGAGGGCAGGGGAGACACCATATATTTT.

The J gene is TRBJ2-7, the V gene TRBV28; weak D call: TRBD1 (5 bases). V shed 1 base and J shed 7 bases, with 14 bases lying between them. The CDR3 consists of 14 residues. CDR1 is MDHEN, CDR2 SYDVKM, per germline. CDR3 sequence reads: CASSLSSGNGEQYF. The CDR3 DNA follows: TGTGCCAGCAGTTTATCCTCAGGGAACGGGGAGCAGTACTTC.

For this clone: One end of the junction does not line up with germline, which may come from a read error. The J gene is TRBJ1-1, the V gene TRBV5-1, with TRBD1 matching over 10 bases. The CDR3 is 15 amino acids. CDR1 SGHRS and CDR2 YFSETQ come from the germline V gene. The CDR3: CTSSPRTGGGTEAFF. CDR3 sequence (DNA): TGCACCAGCAGCCCCCGGACAGGGGGTGGCACTGAAGCTTTCTTT.

The chain carries TRBV10-2 and TRBJ2-1; D uncertain. The CDR3 is 11 residues long. The V and J ends lost 6 bases and 8 bases respectively, with 8 bases between them. The germline CDR1 and CDR2 sequences are WSHSY and SAAADI. The CDR3 region has the DNA TGCGCCAGCAGAGACTTCCATGAGCAGTTCTTC. Amino acids: CASRDFHEQFF.

The rearrangement links TRBV28 to TRBJ1-1, with 9 bases matching TRBD1. The CDR3 contains 15 residues. In germline, CDR1 is MDHEN, CDR2 SYDVKM. V lost 5 bases, J lost 2 bases, and 6 bases stayed unmatched. The CDR3 is CASSPTGGGNTEAFF. CDR3 DNA: TGTGCCAGCAGTCCCACAGGGGGCGGAAACACTGAAGCTTTCTTT.

This clone showed up just a few times. This chain uses TRBV6-5 with TRBJ1-4, with D perhaps matching TRBD1 (6 bases). Germline lookup yields CDR1 MNHEY and CDR2 SVGAGI. V dropped 6 bases and J dropped 3 bases, with 11 bases sitting between them. The CDR3 contains 14 residues. CDR3 sequence: CASRVGGANEKLFF. CDR3 in DNA: TGTGCCAGCAGAGTAGGGGGGGCTAATGAAAAACTGTTTTTT.

This clone showed up just a few times. CDR3 amino acids: CASRPAGTEAFF. The DNA of the CDR3 is TGTGCCAGCAGACCCGCAGGCACTGAAGCTTTCTTT. The V gene is TRBV6-6, the J gene TRBJ1-1; D gene ambiguous. Trimming pared 6 bases from V and 4 bases from J, leaving 9 bases between. CDR3 size: 12 residues. Germline V gene sequence: CDR1 MNHNY, CDR2 SVGAGI (reference sequence).

V and J are TRBV19 and TRBJ2-7; 12 bases agree with TRBD2. V lost 8 bases, J lost 4 bases, and 6 bases stayed unmatched. Germline V lookup: CDR1 LNHDA, CDR2 SQIVND (reference sequence). The length of the CDR3 is 14 residues. The CDR3 sequence is CASASGRASYEQYF. CDR3 coding DNA: TGTGCCAGTGCTAGCGGGAGGGCCTCATACGAGCAGTACTTC.

The CDR3 spells CAILVRNTEAFF. CDR3 nucleotides: TGTGCCATTCTTGTCCGGAACACTGAAGCTTTCTTT. This chain joins TRBV19 and TRBJ1-1; D not certain. The germline V gene encodes CDR1 LNHDA and CDR2 SQIVND (reference sequence). Deletions cut 10 bases from V and 1 base from J, with 10 bases between. CDR3 size: 12 residues. Together with reference TRBV19 and TRBJ1-1, the CDR3 gives the full variable domain: DGGITQSPKYLFRKEGQNVTLSCEQNLNHDAMYWYRQDPGQGLRLIYYSQIVNDFQKGDIAEGYSVSREKKESFPLTVTSAQKNPTAFYLCAILVRNTEAFFGQGTRLTVV.

The chain employs TRBV5-1 and TRBJ2-3, with D perhaps TRBD2 (5 bases). Germline V gene sequence: CDR1 SGHRS, CDR2 YFSETQ. V gave up 0 bases and J gave up 8 bases, with 31 bases separating them. The CDR3 spans 20 residues. CDR3 loop: CASSLAPLGSGDRDIGTQYF. The CDR3 DNA reads TGCGCCAGCAGCTTGGCCCCATTGGGGAGTGGAGATAGGGATATTGGTACGCAGTATTTT.

This clone was seen only once. The rearrangement joins TRBV27 to TRBJ2-7; 7 bases are a match to TRBD2. Trimming removed 0 bases from V and 4 bases from J; junction bases left unmatched: 6. CDR3 length equals 15 residues. Germline loops: CDR1 MNHEY, CDR2 SMNVEV (reference sequence). CDR3 in amino acids: CASSLSGGSPYEQYF. The CDR3 DNA sequence: TGTGCCAGCAGTTTATCCGGCGGGAGTCCGTACGAGCAGTACTTC.